This TCR beta chain is from a study of shared T cell receptors in the human thymus. Germline assignment: CDR1 SQVTM and CDR2 ANQGSEA. This CDR3 spans 19 amino acids. The V gene end was trimmed by 3 bases and the J gene end by 0 bases; junction bases not matched to a gene: 17. Sequencing was performed with immunoSEQ multiplex PCR; in TCRdb, only in-frame clones are kept and a portion is missing. The sample lists 600,000 to 900,000 clones; 70% to 90% were seen once. These data also formed part of another study, on human thymus T cells. As reported in that work: Both thymic and peripheral blood repertoires showed apparently biased V and J usage.

The chain recombines TRBV29-1 with TRBJ1-2, with 9 bases aligning to TRBD1. This clonotype was obtained from a girl under two years old with a congenital heart defect. Input material: thymocytes. In DNA, the CDR3 is TGCAGCGTTGAGCCGTTAGACAGGGGGTCTCGACCTTCTAACTATGGCTACACCTTC. Protein product: CSVEPLDRGSRPSNYGYTF.